The source of this TCR beta chain is a study of yellow fever vaccine responses in identical twins. On this clonotype: No antigen is known for it.

Overall study findings and caveats: Twins' vaccine T cell response reportedly gave the appearance of partial convergence and partial personalization.

The CDR3 runs to 15 residues. Trimming stripped 1 base from V and 0 bases from J, with 10 bases between. Germline CDR1 MGHRA, CDR2 YSYEKL. Each CDR3 protein is one row after TCRdb ran MiXCR on the RT-PCR reads. The profile shows approximately 1,000 distinct CDR3 sequences, 84% of them singletons. This material consisted of T cells from blood (PBMCs), unsorted or a sorted subset (not recorded which), taken before or after yellow fever vaccination (not recorded which). This sequence originates from a female donor who received the yellow fever vaccine. The chain couples TRBV4-1 to TRBJ2-7; D may match TRBD1 or TRBD2 (5 bases each). CDR3 coding DNA: TGCGCCAGCAGCCAAGTGGCTGGGACCTCCTACGAGCAGTACTTC. Protein product: CASSQVAGTSYEQYF.